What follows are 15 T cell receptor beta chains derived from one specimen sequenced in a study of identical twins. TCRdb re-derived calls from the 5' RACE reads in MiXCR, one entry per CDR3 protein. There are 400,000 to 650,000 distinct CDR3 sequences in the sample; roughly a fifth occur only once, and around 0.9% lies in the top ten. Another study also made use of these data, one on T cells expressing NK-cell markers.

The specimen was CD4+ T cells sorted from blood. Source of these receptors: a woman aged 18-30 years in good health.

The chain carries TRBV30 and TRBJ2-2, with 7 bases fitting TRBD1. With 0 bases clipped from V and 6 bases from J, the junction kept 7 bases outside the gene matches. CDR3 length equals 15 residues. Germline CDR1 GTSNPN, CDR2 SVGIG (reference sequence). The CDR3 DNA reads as TGTGCCTGGAGTGTACCCGACAGGGCGGCCGGGGAGCTGTTTTTT. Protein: CAWSVPDRAAGELFF.

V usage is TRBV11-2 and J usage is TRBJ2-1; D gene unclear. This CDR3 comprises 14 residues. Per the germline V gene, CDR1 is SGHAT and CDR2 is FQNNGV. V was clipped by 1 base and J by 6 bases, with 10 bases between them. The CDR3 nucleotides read TGTGCCAGCAGCTTAGGCCCAGCGCCCAATGAGCAGTTCTTC. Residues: CASSLGPAPNEQFF.

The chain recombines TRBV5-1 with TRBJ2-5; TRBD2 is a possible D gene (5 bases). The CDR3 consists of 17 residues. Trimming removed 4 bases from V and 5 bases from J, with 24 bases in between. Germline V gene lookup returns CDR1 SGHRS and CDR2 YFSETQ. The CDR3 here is CASSPFPPPGRGETQYF. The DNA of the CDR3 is TGCGCCAGCAGCCCCTTCCCTCCCCCCGGACGAGGGGAGACCCAGTACTTC.

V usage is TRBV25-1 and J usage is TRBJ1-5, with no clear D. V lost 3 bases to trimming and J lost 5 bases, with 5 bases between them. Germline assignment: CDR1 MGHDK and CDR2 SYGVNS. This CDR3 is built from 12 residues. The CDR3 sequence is CASSDGDQPQHF. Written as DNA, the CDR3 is TGTGCCAGCAGTGACGGGGATCAGCCCCAGCATTTT.

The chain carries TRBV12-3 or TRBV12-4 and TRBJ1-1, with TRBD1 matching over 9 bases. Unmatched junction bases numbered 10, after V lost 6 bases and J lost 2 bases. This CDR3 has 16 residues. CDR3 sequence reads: CASRQGGTGRNTEAFF. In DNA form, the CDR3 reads TGTGCCAGCAGGCAGGGAGGGACAGGGCGAAACACTGAAGCTTTCTTT.

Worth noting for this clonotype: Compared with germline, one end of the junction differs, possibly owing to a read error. CDR3 sequence (DNA): TGCAGCGTTGGTATCAGGAACACTTACGATCAGTACTTC. This sequence encodes CSVGIRNTYDQYF. This chain links TRBV29-1 with TRBJ2-7; D not resolved. In germline, CDR1 is SQVTM, CDR2 ANQGSEA. CDR3 length equals 13 residues.

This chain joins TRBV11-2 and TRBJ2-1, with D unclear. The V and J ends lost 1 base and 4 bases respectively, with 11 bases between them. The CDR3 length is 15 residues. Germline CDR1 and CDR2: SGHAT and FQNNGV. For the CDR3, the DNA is TGTGCCAGCAGCTTAGGACTTAAACTTTACAATGAGCAGTTCTTC. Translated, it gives CASSLGLKLYNEQFF. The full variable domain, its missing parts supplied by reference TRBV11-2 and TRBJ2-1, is EAGVAQSPRYKIIEKRQSVAFWCNPISGHATLYWYQQILGQGPKLLIQFQNNGVVDDSQLPKDRFSAERLKGVDSTLKIQPAKLEDSAVYLCASSLGLKLYNEQFFGPGTRLTVL.

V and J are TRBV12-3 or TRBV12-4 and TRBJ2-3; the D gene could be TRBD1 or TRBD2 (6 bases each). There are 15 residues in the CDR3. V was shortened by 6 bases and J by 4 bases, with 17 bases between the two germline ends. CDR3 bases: TGTGCCAGCAGCTCGGGCCCCGGGGGCGCAGATACGCAGTATTTT. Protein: CASSSGPGGADTQYF.

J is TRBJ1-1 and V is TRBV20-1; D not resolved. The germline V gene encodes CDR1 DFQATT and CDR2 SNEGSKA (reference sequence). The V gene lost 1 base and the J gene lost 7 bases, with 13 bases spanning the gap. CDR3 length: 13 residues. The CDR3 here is CSARGQIAGEAFF. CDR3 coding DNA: TGCAGTGCTAGAGGTCAGATAGCGGGTGAAGCTTTCTTT.

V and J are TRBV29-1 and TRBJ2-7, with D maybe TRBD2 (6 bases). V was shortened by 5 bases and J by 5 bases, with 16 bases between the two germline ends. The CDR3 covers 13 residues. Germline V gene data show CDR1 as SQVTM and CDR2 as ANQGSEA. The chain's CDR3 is CSVWGVTFDEQYF. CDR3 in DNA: TGCAGCGTTTGGGGGGTAACTTTCGACGAGCAGTACTTC.

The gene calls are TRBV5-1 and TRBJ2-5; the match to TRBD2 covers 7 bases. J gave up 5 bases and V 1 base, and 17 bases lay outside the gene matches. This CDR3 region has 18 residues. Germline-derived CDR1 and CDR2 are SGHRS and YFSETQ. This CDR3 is CASSLRSGLRRFGETQYF. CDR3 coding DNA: TGCGCCAGCAGCTTGCGGTCGGGACTACGAAGGTTCGGGGAGACCCAGTACTTC.

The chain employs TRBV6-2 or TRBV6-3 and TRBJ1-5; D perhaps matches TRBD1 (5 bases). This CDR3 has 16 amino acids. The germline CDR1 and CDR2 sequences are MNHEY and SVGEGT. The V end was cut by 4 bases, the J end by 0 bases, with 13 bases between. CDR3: CASSLRGGDSNQPQHF. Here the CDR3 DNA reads TGTGCCAGCAGTTTGCGGGGAGGGGATAGCAATCAGCCCCAGCATTTT.

The CDR3 spells CASSYSPVKNIQYF. In nucleotides, the CDR3 is TGTGCCAGCAGTTACTCCCCAGTTAAAAACATTCAGTACTTC. V is TRBV6-5 and J is TRBJ2-4; D is unclear. The CDR3 sequence is 14 residues long. Trimming pared 0 bases from V and 4 bases from J, leaving 7 bases between. Germline values: CDR1 MNHEY, CDR2 SVGAGI.

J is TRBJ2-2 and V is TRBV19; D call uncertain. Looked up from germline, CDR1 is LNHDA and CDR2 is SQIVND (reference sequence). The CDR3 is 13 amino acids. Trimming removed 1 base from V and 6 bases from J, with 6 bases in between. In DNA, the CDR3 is TGTGCCAGTAGTATAGGAGGAGCCGGGGAGCTGTTTTTT. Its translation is CASSIGGAGELFF.

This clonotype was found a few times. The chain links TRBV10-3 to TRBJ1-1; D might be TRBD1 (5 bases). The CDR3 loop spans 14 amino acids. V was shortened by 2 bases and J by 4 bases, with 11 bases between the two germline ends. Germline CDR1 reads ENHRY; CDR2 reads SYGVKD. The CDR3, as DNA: TGTGCCATCAGTGAGGTTGGAGGGACCACTGAAGCTTTCTTT. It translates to CAISEVGGTTEAFF.